This TCR beta chain stems from a study of spatial heterogeneity in lung cancer. Study findings and constraints: Tumor mutation count correlated with how many alpha and beta TCRs expanded intratumorally.

The time point was: sample taken at primary tumor resection. In TCRdb, the 5' RACE reads were re-called with MiXCR into one record per CDR3 protein. The table shows approximately 13,000 distinct CDR3 sequences, with around 5% occurring only once. In this sample, this clonotype turned up many times. What it recognizes is unknown. CDR3 size: 15 residues. V gave up 7 bases and J gave up 2 bases, with 12 bases separating them. Germline CDR1 reads SGHTA; CDR2 reads FQGNSA. The rearrangement joins TRBV7-2 to TRBJ1-6, with a possible D match to TRBD1 (6 bases). The receptor comes from a male donor with early-stage non-small cell lung cancer. The source material was lung tumor tissue, sampled at surgery. The CDR3 DNA sequence: TGTGCCAGCATCACGTCAGGGGCCTATAATTCACCCCTCCACTTT. It is translated as CASITSGAYNSPLHF.